These T cell receptor beta chains were read from a single sample in a study of blood T cells in healthy people across ages. MiXCR, applied by TCRdb to the 5' RACE reads, yields one record per CDR3 protein. This repertoire shows roughly 1,000,000 distinct CDR3 sequences, about 23% found once; its top ten account for 0.65% to 0.95%. Another study also made use of these data, one on T cells of mothers and their children.

The sample taken for sequencing was blood. The source is a girl aged 2-9 years in good health. Each CDR3 is given with its conserved first and last residue. D genes are given only for firm matches. The size of a clone is reported for some rows only, either as once, few or many, or as a class for expanded clones.

TRBD2 - TRBJ2-1 TRBV4-2 CASVGTTYNEQFF TGTGCCAGCGTAGGGACTACCTACAATGAGCAGTTCTTC
- few TRBJ1-5 TRBV20-1 CSATTGTHQPQHF TGCAGTGCCACTACAGGGACCCATCAGCCCCAGCATTTT
TRBD2 - TRBJ2-7 TRBV7-7 CASSYTLAENYEQYF TGTGCTAGCAGCTACACACTAGCGGAAAACTACGAGCAGTACTTC
- - TRBJ2-1 TRBV20-1 CSASHPSRGGNEQFF TGCAGTGCTAGCCACCCTTCCCGAGGGGGGAATGAGCAGTTCTTC
- few TRBJ2-7 TRBV7-8 CASRKDLQEQYF TGTGCCAGCAGAAAAGACCTCCAAGAGCAGTACTTC
TRBD2 - TRBJ2-7 TRBV28 CASSGGLAGEYEQYF TGTGCCAGCAGTGGGGGACTAGCGGGAGAATACGAGCAGTACTTC
- - TRBJ1-1 TRBV27 CASSRGGSTEAFF TGTGCCAGCAGTAGGGGGGGGAGCACTGAAGCTTTCTTT
- few TRBJ2-5 TRBV7-9 CASNLGEETQYF TGTGCCAGCAACCTGGGGGAAGAGACCCAGTACTTC
TRBD2 few TRBJ2-1 TRBV29-1 CSLRAGGGTAEQFF TGCAGTCTTCGAGCGGGAGGGGGGACGGCTGAGCAGTTCTTC
- - TRBJ2-1 TRBV2 CAGSENTYNEQFF TGTGCCGGCAGTGAAAATACCTACAATGAGCAGTTCTTC
- few TRBJ2-5 TRBV11-2 CASSLDSQRETQYF TGTGCCAGCAGCTTAGATTCACAGAGGGAGACCCAGTACTTC
- - TRBJ2-5 TRBV11-2 CASSSEVGTQYF TGTGCCAGTAGCTCCGAAGTAGGGACCCAGTACTTC
- - TRBJ1-5 TRBV4-1 CASSQPGTRQPQHF TGCGCCAGCAGCCAACCCGGGACGCGGCAGCCCCAGCATTTT
- - TRBJ2-5 TRBV6-6 CASSYRGTPYQETQYF TGTGCCAGCAGTTACCGAGGGACACCGTACCAAGAGACCCAGTACTTC
TRBD1 - TRBJ2-4 TRBV27 CASSLEGAKAKNIQYF TGTGCCAGCAGTCTAGAGGGGGCAAAAGCCAAAAACATTCAGTACTTC
TRBD1 - TRBJ2-7 TRBV18 CASSSGRTGLGEQYF TGTGCCAGCTCATCCGGCCGGACAGGGCTAGGAGAGCAGTACTTC
TRBD1 - TRBJ2-5 TRBV25-1 CASSDRGLEETQYF TGTGCCAGCAGTGACAGGGGGCTCGAAGAGACCCAGTACTTC
- few TRBJ1-4 TRBV7-2 CASRFSAEEKLFF TGTGCCAGCAGATTCTCGGCGGAAGAAAAACTGTTTTTT
TRBD2 few TRBJ2-7 TRBV7-6 CASSPGGAVSSEQYF TGTGCCAGCAGCCCGGGGGGGGCTGTCTCCAGTGAGCAGTACTTC
- - TRBJ2-1 TRBV20-1 CSASSRGVSYNEQFF TGCAGTGCTAGTTCGAGGGGTGTCTCCTACAATGAGCAGTTCTTC
TRBD2 few TRBJ2-5 TRBV12-3/TRBV12-4 CASSLNRRLAGVFPETQYF TGTGCCAGCAGTCTAAACCGGCGACTAGCGGGAGTATTCCCAGAGACCCAGTACTTC
- - TRBJ2-7 TRBV5-6 CASSLGQWEYEQYF TGTGCCAGCAGCTTGGGCCAGTGGGAGTACGAGCAGTACTTC
TRBD2 - TRBJ2-1 TRBV11-1 CASSDGGTSGRNDEQFF TGTGCCAGCAGCGACGGTGGGACTAGCGGGAGGAATGATGAGCAGTTCTTC
TRBD2 - TRBJ2-5 TRBV4-1 CASSQAGGKQETQYF TGCGCCAGCAGCCAGGCGGGGGGGAAACAAGAGACCCAGTACTTC
- - TRBJ1-1 TRBV29-1 CSVYQADPGMNTEAFF TGCAGCGTTTATCAAGCGGACCCGGGCATGAACACTGAAGCTTTCTTT
TRBD1 few TRBJ1-1 TRBV29-1 CSVMGQMNTEAFF TGCAGCGTTATGGGACAGATGAACACTGAAGCTTTCTTT
- few TRBJ2-4 TRBV12-3/TRBV12-4 CATSDISLHIQYF TGTGCCACCTCCGACATCTCACTACACATTCAGTACTTC
- - TRBJ1-1 TRBV29-1 CSVRQNTEAFF TGCAGCGTTAGACAGAACACTGAAGCTTTCTTT
- few TRBJ2-7 TRBV7-2 CASSASDSLYEQYF TGTGCCAGCAGCGCGTCGGACAGTCTCTACGAGCAGTACTTC
- many TRBJ2-1 TRBV7-2 CASSLGSSYNEQFF TGTGCCAGCAGCTTGGGGAGTTCCTACAATGAGCAGTTCTTC
TRBD2 - TRBJ2-3 TRBV12-3/TRBV12-4 CASSFGGGLDTQYF TGTGCCAGCAGTTTTGGCGGGGGGCTAGATACGCAGTATTTT
- - TRBJ2-7 TRBV29-1 CSVAQALEAEQYF TGCAGCGTTGCCCAAGCTCTGGAGGCGGAGCAGTACTTC
TRBD1 few TRBJ1-1 TRBV28 CATERQGGTEAFF TGTGCCACCGAACGACAGGGAGGGACTGAAGCCTTCTTT
- - TRBJ2-7 TRBV15 CATSSSGLSYEQYF TGTGCCACCAGCAGCTCAGGATTATCCTACGAGCAGTACTTC
TRBD2 - TRBJ2-1 TRBV9 CASSEAGLAGSYEQFF TGTGCCAGCAGCGAGGCGGGGCTAGCGGGGTCCTATGAGCAGTTCTTC
- few TRBJ2-3 TRBV27 CASSAQVSSTDTQYF TGTGCCAGCAGTGCTCAAGTTTCTAGCACAGATACGCAGTATTTT
TRBD2 - TRBJ2-5 TRBV7-9 CASSSRPGTSGRETQYF TGTGCCAGCAGCTCGCGTCCCGGGACTAGCGGGAGGGAGACCCAGTACTTC